A single sample gave rise to the 28 T cell receptor beta chains below, sequenced in a study of blood T cells in healthy people across ages. Using a J-beta primer mix together with a sample-barcoded 5' primer, a second PCR was run for roughly 6 to 12 cycles. TCRdb re-derived calls from the 5' RACE reads in MiXCR, one entry per CDR3 protein. The data hold roughly 2 million distinct CDR3 sequences, with 49% observed a single time. The source material was blood. The receptor source for this set is a woman between 40 and 50 years old in good health.

This clonotype was observed a handful of times. This chain links TRBV6-5 with TRBJ1-2; tentative D call: TRBD1 (5 bases). Germline V gene data show CDR1 as MNHEY and CDR2 as SVGAGI. The CDR3 sequence is 15 residues long. Trimming stripped 5 bases from V and 4 bases from J, with 17 bases between. The CDR3, as DNA: TGTGCCAGCAGTCGCGGGCCGGGGCACCTCTATGGCTACACCTTC. Translated: CASSRGPGHLYGYTF.

The chain combines TRBV12-3 or TRBV12-4 with TRBJ1-4; 12 nucleotides agree with TRBD1. This CDR3 contains 17 residues. V dropped 11 bases and J dropped 0; count of bases not matched to a gene: 10. CDR3 loop: CACSGQGALTTNEKLFF. The CDR3 nucleotides read TGTGCCTGCTCGGGACAGGGGGCTTTAACAACTAATGAAAAACTGTTTTTT.

The chain links TRBV9 to TRBJ2-1, with 15 nucleotides matching TRBD2. Trimming at V came to 4 bases and at J to 4 bases, leaving 6 bases not matched to a gene. Germline-derived CDR1 and CDR2 are SGDLS and YYNGEE. The CDR3 has 17 amino acids. The CDR3: CASSRGTSGGLYNEQFF. The CDR3 region has the DNA TGTGCCAGCAGCCGCGGGACTAGCGGGGGGTTATACAATGAGCAGTTCTTC.

This clonotype was counted only a few times. The V call is TRBV7-9, the J call TRBJ2-7; no clear D. The V gene lost 5 bases and the J gene lost 0 bases, with 8 bases spanning the gap. Germline V lookup: CDR1 SEHNR, CDR2 FQNEAQ (reference sequence). The CDR3 runs to 13 residues. CDR3 nucleotides: TGTGCCAGCAGCCAGACCCCCTCCTACGAGCAGTACTTC. Encoded protein: CASSQTPSYEQYF.

The table lists this clonotype with a few counts. The V call is TRBV20-1, the J call TRBJ2-7; 9 bases are a match to TRBD1. Trimming at V came to 5 bases and at J to 2 bases, leaving 7 bases not matched to a gene. CDR1 and CDR2 (germline): DFQATT, SNEGSKA (reference sequence). This CDR3 has 14 amino acids. This chain's CDR3 is CSAPDRGGAYEQYF. The CDR3 nucleotides are TGCAGTGCTCCCGACAGGGGGGGAGCCTACGAGCAGTACTTC.

In its sample, this clonotype was seen many times. This rearrangement joins TRBV7-9 to TRBJ2-5; 8 positions agree with TRBD1. Per the germline V gene, CDR1 is SEHNR and CDR2 is FQNEAQ (reference sequence). CDR3 size: 16 residues. Trimming removed 3 bases from V and 2 bases from J; junction bases left unmatched: 8. DNA for the CDR3: TGTGCCAGCAGCTTTATCTTTGGACAGGGACAAGAGACCCAGTACTTC. It yields the protein CASSFIFGQGQETQYF.

This clonotype was observed a handful of times. The chain employs TRBV20-1 and TRBJ2-7; D perhaps matches TRBD1 (6 bases). Germline V CDR1 and CDR2: DFQATT, SNEGSKA (reference sequence). V lost 3 bases and J 2 bases, leaving 17 bases between the germline ends. This CDR3 spans 15 amino acids. CDR3 amino acids: CSASTLTGQAYEQYF. The CDR3 nucleotides are TGCAGTGCTAGCACCCTGACAGGTCAAGCCTACGAGCAGTACTTC.

V gene TRBV5-1 combines with J gene TRBJ2-3, with 12 nucleotides matching TRBD2. The CDR3 is 17 residues long. Looked up from germline, CDR1 is SGHRS and CDR2 is YFSETQ. After removal of 3 bases from V and 1 base from J, the junction contained 6 bases not matched to a gene. CDR3 residues: CASSSASGGAGTDTQYF. Here the CDR3 DNA reads TGCGCCAGCAGCTCAGCTAGCGGGGGGGCCGGCACAGATACGCAGTATTTT.

The V gene is TRBV10-3, the J gene TRBJ2-7, with 9 bases fitting TRBD2. The length of the CDR3 is 14 residues. Germline values: CDR1 ENHRY, CDR2 SYGVKD. V shed 6 bases, J shed 1 base, and the junction held 4 bases outside the gene matches. CDR3 nucleotide sequence: TGTGCCATCAGGGAGCGGGGGGATTCCTACGAGCAGTACTTC. Amino acids: CAIRERGDSYEQYF.

This clonotype has more than one count but fewer than ten. V usage is TRBV6-5 and J usage is TRBJ1-2; possible D gene TRBD1, 5 bases. The CDR3 length is 13 residues. V lost 5 bases, J lost 4 bases, and 11 bases lay in between. The germline V gene has CDR1 MNHEY and CDR2 SVGAGI. The CDR3 coding sequence is TGTGCCAGCAGTGACGAAGGGGCCTATGGCTACACCTTC. Its translation: CASSDEGAYGYTF.

This clonotype was found a few times. The rearrangement uses TRBV28 and TRBJ2-3; 7 nucleotides agree with TRBD1. This CDR3 contains 15 residues. The germline CDR1 and CDR2 sequences are MDHEN and SYDVKM. V shed 3 bases and J 6 bases; nucleotides not matched to a gene: 9. Here the CDR3 reads CASSLQGVYSDTQYF. The DNA for the CDR3 is TGTGCCAGCAGTTTGCAGGGGGTTTATTCGGATACGCAGTATTTT.

This clonotype was found once. The chain combines TRBV7-9 with TRBJ2-1, with 8 bases fitting TRBD2. The tail of the sequence fits TRBJ2-7 better, so the J call may be wrong. Germline CDR1 is SEHNR and CDR2 is FQNEAQ (reference sequence). The CDR3 contains 17 residues. The CDR3 DNA sequence: TGTGCCAGCAGCGGCCGACAAAGCGGGGGTTCCTACAATGAGCAGTACTTC. This encodes CASSGRQSGGSYNEQYF.

This sequence joins TRBV20-1 and TRBJ2-5, with D hard to call. Germline CDR1 DFQATT, CDR2 SNEGSKA (reference sequence). V was clipped by 0 bases and J by 5 bases, with 16 bases between them. The CDR3 runs to 15 residues. The CDR3 coding sequence is TGCAGTGCTAGAGATTGGGCTAGAAGCTTGGAGACCCAGTACTTC. This sequence encodes CSARDWARSLETQYF.

The chain has TRBV4-3 and TRBJ1-6; D is undetermined. The germline gives CDR1 LGHNA, CDR2 YSLEER. CDR3 length equals 14 residues. Trimming took off 1 base at V and 4 bases at J, with 5 bases between the two ends. The CDR3 sequence is CASSQGDYNSPLHF. The CDR3 DNA follows: TGCGCCAGCAGCCAAGGAGATTATAATTCACCCCTCCACTTT.

The gene calls are TRBV20-1 and TRBJ1-2; 9 nucleotides match TRBD1. After removal of 1 base from V and 8 bases from J, the junction contained 8 bases not matched to a gene. The CDR3 has 14 amino acids. Germline V gives CDR1 DFQATT, CDR2 SNEGSKA (reference sequence). CDR3 loop: CSARGGTGTRGYTF. In DNA form, the CDR3 reads TGCAGTGCTAGAGGGGGGACAGGGACTAGGGGCTACACCTTC.

The CDR3 DNA sequence: TGTGCCAGCAGACTCACAGGGGGACCCACAGATACGCAGTATTTT. Its translation is CASRLTGGPTDTQYF. The rearrangement uses TRBV6-2 or TRBV6-3 and TRBJ2-3, with 8 bases that match TRBD1. The CDR3 extends over 15 amino acids. Germline CDR1 and CDR2: MNHEY and SVGEGT. The junction had 7 bases not matched to a gene; V was cut back by 6 bases and J by 2 bases.

The chain is built from TRBV4-2 and TRBJ2-3; TRBD1 matches 7 bases. Germline assignment: CDR1 LGHNA and CDR2 YNFKEQ. V was clipped by 7 bases and J by 5 bases; unmatched bases: 9. The CDR3 length is 14 residues. The CDR3 loop is CASNRQGTKDTQYF. The CDR3 DNA reads as TGTGCCAGCAACAGACAGGGTACCAAAGATACGCAGTATTTT.

This clonotype was counted a few times. V gene TRBV6-5 combines with J gene TRBJ2-7; 11 positions agree with TRBD2. Germline V gives CDR1 MNHEY, CDR2 SVGAGI. CDR3 size: 15 residues. With 6 bases clipped from V and 1 base from J, the junction kept 5 bases outside the gene matches. The CDR3 coding sequence is TGTGCCAGCAGCGGTCGGACTAGCGGGTCCTACGAGCAGTACTTC. This sequence encodes CASSGRTSGSYEQYF.

Regarding this clonotype: One junction end does not reproduce the germline sequence, and a read error may be involved. The rearrangement uses TRBV4-2 and TRBJ1-2; D is ambiguous. The CDR3 loop spans 15 amino acids. Germline V CDR1 and CDR2: LGHNA, YNFKEQ. CDR3 nucleotides: TGTGCCAGCAGCCAAGTCTCAGGAGCTAACTATGGCCACACCTTC. Its protein is CASSQVSGANYGHTF.

J is TRBJ2-3 and V is TRBV20-1; weak D call: TRBD1 (5 bases). The CDR3 has 14 amino acids. V shed 4 bases and J shed 8 bases, with 19 bases lying between them. Germline assignment: CDR1 DFQATT and CDR2 SNEGSKA (reference sequence). CDR3 sequence: CSATGHSHLLTQYF. CDR3 coding DNA: TGCAGTGCTACCGGACACAGCCACCTCCTTACGCAGTATTTT.

For this clonotype: Its ends do not fully match the called genes, so a read error is possible. The chain combines TRBV11-1 with TRBJ2-3; D uncertain. Germline V gene sequence: CDR1 SGHAT, CDR2 FQDESV (reference sequence). This CDR3 is built from 14 residues. CDR3 sequence (DNA): TGTGCTAGCAGCTTACAAGTAATTACGGATACGCAGTATTTT. Its translation: CASSLQVITDTQYF.

In its sample, this clonotype was seen once. The V call is TRBV14, the J call TRBJ2-6; D call uncertain. This CDR3 is 17 amino acids long. V dropped 4 bases and J dropped 2 bases, with 15 bases sitting between them. Germline values: CDR1 SGHDN, CDR2 FVKESK. In DNA form, the CDR3 reads TGTGCCAGCAGCCGGCGATTAGATTGGGCTGGGGCCAACGTCCTGACTTTC. This sequence encodes CASSRRLDWAGANVLTF.

The chain combines TRBV20-1 with TRBJ2-1; the match to TRBD2 covers 9 bases. CDR1 DFQATT and CDR2 SNEGSKA come from the germline V gene (reference sequence). V lost 0 bases to trimming and J lost 6 bases; unmatched junction nucleotides: 9. CDR3 length: 16 residues. Here the CDR3 reads CSARDSSGLAINEQFF. CDR3 in DNA: TGCAGTGCTAGAGATAGTAGCGGACTAGCGATCAATGAGCAGTTCTTC.

This clonotype was observed a handful of times. This chain connects TRBV2 to TRBJ2-1; either TRBD1 or TRBD2 may supply D (5 bases each). This CDR3 is 15 amino acids long. Germline CDR1 is SNHLY and CDR2 is FYNNEI. V dropped 9 bases and J dropped 4 bases, with 19 bases sitting between them. CDR3 loop: CASGIAGALYNEQFF. Here the CDR3 DNA reads TGTGCCAGTGGGATAGCCGGGGCTCTGTACAATGAGCAGTTCTTC.

The V call is TRBV12-3 or TRBV12-4, the J call TRBJ1-5; TRBD1 matches 9 bases. The CDR3 length is 15 residues. V lost 4 bases to trimming and J lost 5 bases; unmatched junction nucleotides: 6. In DNA, the CDR3 is TGTGCCAGCAGTTCTACGGGACAGGGAGATCAGCCCCAGCATTTT. Its protein product is CASSSTGQGDQPQHF.

This clonotype showed up just a few times. This rearrangement joins TRBV24-1 to TRBJ2-7; tentative D call: TRBD1 (6 bases). V lost 4 bases and J 3 bases, leaving 12 bases between the germline ends. The CDR3 is 14 residues long. Germline V CDR1 and CDR2: KGHDR, SFDVKD. The DNA of the CDR3 is TGTGCCACCAGTGACCCCGACAGGAGCTACGAGCAGTACTTC. This sequence encodes CATSDPDRSYEQYF.

This clonotype was observed a single time. The chain carries TRBV5-5 and TRBJ2-5; a weak D match, TRBD1 (5 bases). The V end lost 4 bases, the J end lost 11 bases, and 15 bases lay between the germline ends. CDR3 length equals 12 residues. Germline CDR1 reads SGHKS; CDR2 reads YYEKEE (reference sequence). The chain's CDR3 is CASSKGSYGQYF. The DNA of the CDR3 is TGTGCCAGCAGCAAGGGGTCCTACGGGCAGTACTTC.

This chain connects TRBV25-1 to TRBJ2-3; D not resolved. V was cut by 6 bases and J by 2 bases, with 15 bases left in between. There are 15 residues in the CDR3. Germline V gene lookup returns CDR1 MGHDK and CDR2 SYGVNS. CDR3 bases: TGTGCCAGCAGCGTATTAGACGGGTTCACAGATACGCAGTATTTT. Protein: CASSVLDGFTDTQYF.